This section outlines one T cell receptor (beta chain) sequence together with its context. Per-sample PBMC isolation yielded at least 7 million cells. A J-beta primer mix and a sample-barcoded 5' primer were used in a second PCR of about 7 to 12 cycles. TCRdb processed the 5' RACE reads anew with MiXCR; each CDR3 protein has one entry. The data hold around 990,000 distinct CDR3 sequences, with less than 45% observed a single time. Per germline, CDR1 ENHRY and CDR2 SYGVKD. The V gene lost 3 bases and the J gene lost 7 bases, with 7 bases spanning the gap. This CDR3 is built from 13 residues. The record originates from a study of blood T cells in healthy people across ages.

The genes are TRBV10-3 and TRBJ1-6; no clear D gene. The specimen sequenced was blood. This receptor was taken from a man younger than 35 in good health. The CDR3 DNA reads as TGTGCCATCAGTGACCAGCTAAATTCACCCCTCCACTTT. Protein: CAISDQLNSPLHF.